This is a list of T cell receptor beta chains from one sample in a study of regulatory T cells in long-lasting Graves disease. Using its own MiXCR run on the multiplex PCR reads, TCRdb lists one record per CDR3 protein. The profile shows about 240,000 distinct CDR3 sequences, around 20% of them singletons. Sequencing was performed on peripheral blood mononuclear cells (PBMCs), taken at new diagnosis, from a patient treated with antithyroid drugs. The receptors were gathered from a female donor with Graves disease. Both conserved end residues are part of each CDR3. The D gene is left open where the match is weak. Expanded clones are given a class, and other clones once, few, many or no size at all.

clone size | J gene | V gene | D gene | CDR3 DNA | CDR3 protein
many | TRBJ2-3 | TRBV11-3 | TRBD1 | TGTGCCAGCAGCGAGGGACAGGGTTCTACGCAGTATTTT | CASSEGQGSTQYF
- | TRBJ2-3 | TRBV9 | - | TGTGCCAGCAGCGTGAATACATGGGGCGGTCAAGATACGCGGTATTTT | CASSVNTWGGQDTRYF
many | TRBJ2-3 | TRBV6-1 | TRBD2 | TGTGCCAGCAGCGTTTATGCGGGGGGCATTAAGACAGATACGCGGTATTTT | CASSVYAGGIKTDTRYF
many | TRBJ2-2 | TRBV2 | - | TGTGCCAGCACCCTTAGGGTGAGCACCGGGGAGCTGTTTTTT | CASTLRVSTGELFF
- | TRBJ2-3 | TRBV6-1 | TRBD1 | TGTGCCAGCAGTCCCTGGACAGGGCGCACAGATACGCAGTATTTT | CASSPWTGRTDTQYF
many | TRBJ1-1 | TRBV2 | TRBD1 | TGTGCCAGCAGCCTCACCGGGACAGGGGCCCAAGCTTTCTTT | CASSLTGTGAQAFF
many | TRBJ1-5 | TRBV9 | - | TGTGCCAGCAGCGTATCCGGGGTTCAGCCCCAGCATTTT | CASSVSGVQPQHF
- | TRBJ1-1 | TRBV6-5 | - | TGTGCCAGCAGTTACTCGAGCCTATTCACTGAAGCTTTCTTT | CASSYSSLFTEAFF
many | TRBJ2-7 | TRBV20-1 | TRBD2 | TGCAGTGCTAGAGATTCTGGCGGGAGGCCCCACGAGCAGTACTTC | CSARDSGGRPHEQYF
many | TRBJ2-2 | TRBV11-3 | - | TGTGCCAGCAGCTTGGGACAAACGAACACCGGGGAGCTGTTTTTT | CASSLGQTNTGELFF
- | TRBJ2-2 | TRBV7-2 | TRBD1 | TGTGCCAGCAGCTCCGGGACAGGGGGAAACACCGGGGAGCTGTTTTTT | CASSSGTGGNTGELFF
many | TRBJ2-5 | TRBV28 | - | TGTGCCAGCAGCCGAGGGGGGGGGAGAGAGACCCAGTACTTC | CASSRGGGRETQYF
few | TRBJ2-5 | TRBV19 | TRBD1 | TGTGCCAGTAGGCGAGTGGGGGACAGGGGAGGCTTTGAGACCCAGTACTTC | CASRRVGDRGGFETQYF
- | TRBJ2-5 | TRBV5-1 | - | TGCGCCAGCAGCTTGTCGGGTAGTGCAGGGCGAGGGAAGGAGACCCAGTACTTC | CASSLSGSAGRGKETQYF
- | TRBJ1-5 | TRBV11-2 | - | TGTGCCAGCAGCTTAGCGGCAGGGTTCCCCCCTCAGCCCCAGCATTTT | CASSLAAGFPPQPQHF
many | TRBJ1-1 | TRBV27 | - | TGTGCCAGCAGGGAACTACCCATGAACACTGAAGCTTTCTTT | CASRELPMNTEAFF
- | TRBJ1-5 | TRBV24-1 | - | TGTGCCGCAGCCTCAGGGGTGGATCAGCCCCAGCATTTT | CAAASGVDQPQHF
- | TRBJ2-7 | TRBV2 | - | TGTGCCAGCAGATACGGGATAGGCATGCTCTACGAGCAGTACTTC | CASRYGIGMLYEQYF
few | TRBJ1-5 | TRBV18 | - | TGTGCCAGCTCACCGACGGACGTGCAGCCCCAGCATTTT | CASSPTDVQPQHF
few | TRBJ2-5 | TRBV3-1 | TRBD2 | TGTGCCAGCAGCCATCGAGGACTAGCGGGAGGAGGAGAGACCCAGTACTTC | CASSHRGLAGGGETQYF
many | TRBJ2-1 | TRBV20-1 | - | TGCAGTGCTGTAAATCAACATGAGCAGTTCTTC | CSAVNQHEQFF
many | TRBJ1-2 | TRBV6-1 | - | TGTGCCAGCAGTGAACGCTGGGGGGGGGACTATGGCTACACCTTC | CASSERWGGDYGYTF
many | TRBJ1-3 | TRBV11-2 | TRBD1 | TGTGCCAGCAGCGCCTACAGGGGAGGCGGAAACACCATATATTTT | CASSAYRGGGNTIYF
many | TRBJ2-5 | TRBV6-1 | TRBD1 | TGTGCCAGCAGTCCAGGACAGGGCTTCGTAGAGACCCAGTACTTC | CASSPGQGFVETQYF
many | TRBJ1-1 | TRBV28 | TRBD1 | TGTGCCAGCAGTGCGAAGGACAGGACGGAAGCTTTCTTT | CASSAKDRTEAFF
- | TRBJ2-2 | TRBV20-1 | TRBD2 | TGCAGTGCTACGGGGACTGGCGGGGGGGCGGGTACCGGGGAGCTGTTTTTT | CSATGTGGGAGTGELFF
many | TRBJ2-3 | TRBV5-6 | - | TGTGCCAGCAGCTCGCTGTCCGGGACACTCACAGATACGCAGTATTTT | CASSSLSGTLTDTQYF
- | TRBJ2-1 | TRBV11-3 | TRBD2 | TGTGCCAGCAGCTTGCTAGCGGGGGGGGAGGAGCAGTTCTTC | CASSLLAGGEEQFF
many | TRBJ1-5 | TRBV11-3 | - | TGTGCCAGCAGCTTGGACAATAATCAGCCCCAGCATTTT | CASSLDNNQPQHF
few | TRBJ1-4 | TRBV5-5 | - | TGTGCCAGCAGCTTTTTACAGGGAAGGGAAAAACTGTTTTTT | CASSFLQGREKLFF
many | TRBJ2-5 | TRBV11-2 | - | TGTGCCAGCAGCCCCTTGACTCGACGCCCAGAGACCCAGTACTTC | CASSPLTRRPETQYF
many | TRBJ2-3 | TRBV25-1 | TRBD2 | TGTGCCAGCAGTGAACCCCTGGGGAGGGCTAGCACAGATACGCAGTATTTT | CASSEPLGRASTDTQYF
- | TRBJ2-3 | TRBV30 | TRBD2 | TGTGCCTGGAAGGGGACTAGCGGGAGTCTGTTCACAGATACGCAGTATTTT | CAWKGTSGSLFTDTQYF
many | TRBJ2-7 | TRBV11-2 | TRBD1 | TGTGCCAGCAGCTGGGGCCGGACAGGTTTTGGCGAGCAGTACTTC | CASSWGRTGFGEQYF
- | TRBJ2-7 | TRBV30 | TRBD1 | TGTGCCTGGATGGGTCCGGGACAGGGGGCTCTTGACGAGCAGTACTTC | CAWMGPGQGALDEQYF
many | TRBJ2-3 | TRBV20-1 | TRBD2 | TGCAGTGCTAGAGCTAGCGGAGGCACAGATACGCAGTATTTT | CSARASGGTDTQYF
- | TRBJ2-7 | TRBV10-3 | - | TGTGCCATCAGTGAGCGACAGGCCGCCCCCTACGAGCAGTACTTC | CAISERQAAPYEQYF
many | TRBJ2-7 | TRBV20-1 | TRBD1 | TGCAGTGTCGTTGACAGGGAGTACGAGCAGTACTTC | CSVVDREYEQYF
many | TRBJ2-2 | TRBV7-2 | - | TGTGCCAGCGGGGAGGAATACGGGGAGCTGTTTTTT | CASGEEYGELFF
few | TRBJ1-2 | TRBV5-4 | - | TGTGCCAGCAGCTCATCCTCGGATGGCTACTATGGCTACACCTTC | CASSSSSDGYYGYTF
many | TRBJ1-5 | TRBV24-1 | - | TGTGCCACCAGTAGGACGGGCAATCAGCCCCAGCATTTT | CATSRTGNQPQHF
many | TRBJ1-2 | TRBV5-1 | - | TGCGCCAGCAGCTTGGGGTCGGGGCCTAACTATGGCTACACCTTC | CASSLGSGPNYGYTF
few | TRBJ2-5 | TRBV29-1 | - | TGCAGCGTTGAGAGGAGGAGTCATTCCCAAGAGACCCAGTACTTC | CSVERRSHSQETQYF
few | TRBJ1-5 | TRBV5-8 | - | TGTGCCAGCAGAGGCAGGAGCCCTAGCAATCAGCCCCAGCATTTT | CASRGRSPSNQPQHF
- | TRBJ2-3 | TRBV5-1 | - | TGCGCCAGCAGCTTGGCCCGGGACGGCACAGATACGCAGTATTTT | CASSLARDGTDTQYF
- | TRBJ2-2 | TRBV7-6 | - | TGTGCCAGCAGCTTAGACGGGACTCACACCTACACCGGGGAGCTGTTTTTT | CASSLDGTHTYTGELFF
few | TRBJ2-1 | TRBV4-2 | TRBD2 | TGTGCCAGCAGCCAAGACGCTAGCGGGGGGGTCGTCGAGCAGTTCTTC | CASSQDASGGVVEQFF
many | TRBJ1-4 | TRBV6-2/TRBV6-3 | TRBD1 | TGTGCCAGCAGCCTACTCGGGGGGACAGGGAATGAAAAACTGTTTTTT | CASSLLGGTGNEKLFF
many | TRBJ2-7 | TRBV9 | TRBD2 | TGTGCCAGCAGCAAGAGGGCTAGCGGGGCCTCCTACGAGCAGTACTTC | CASSKRASGASYEQYF
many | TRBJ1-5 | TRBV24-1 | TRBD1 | TGTGCCACAGGACAGGGGTTAGGTCAGCCCCAGCATTTT | CATGQGLGQPQHF
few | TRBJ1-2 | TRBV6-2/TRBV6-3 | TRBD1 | TGTGCCAGCAGTTACCCGGACAGGCGACATGGCTACACCTTC | CASSYPDRRHGYTF
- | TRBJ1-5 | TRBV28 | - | TGTGCCACCACTCTTTCGGGAAGCAATCAGCCCCAGCATTTT | CATTLSGSNQPQHF
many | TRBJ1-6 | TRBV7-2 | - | TGTGCCAGCAGCTTAGCGCACGGGGGCGCTTCACCCCTCCACTTT | CASSLAHGGASPLHF
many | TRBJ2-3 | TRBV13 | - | TGTGCCAGCAGCTCACAGGAGAGTTCTAGCACAGATACGCAGTATTTT | CASSSQESSSTDTQYF
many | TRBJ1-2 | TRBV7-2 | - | TGTGCCAGCAGCCTCATCTCTGGGGCGGTGAGAAATGGCTACACCTTC | CASSLISGAVRNGYTF
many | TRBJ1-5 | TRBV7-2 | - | TGTGCCAGCAGCTCCATGGCGGGGAATCAGCCCCAGCATTTT | CASSSMAGNQPQHF